One sample yielded the 20 T cell receptor beta chains listed below, sequenced in a study of cytomegalovirus exposure and HLA in healthy donors. With 60 Vbeta and 13 Jbeta primers, the PCR was carried out. Clones were sequenced by immunoSEQ multiplex PCR, and TCRdb holds only the in-frame ones, with some missing. The sample lists over 150,000 clones, more than 75% occurring once. Sequenced sample: PBMCs. All receptors derive from a man aged 30 to 39 in good health and CMV-seropositive.

This chain joins TRBV15 and TRBJ2-7; D is possibly TRBD1 (6 bases). V was shortened by 5 bases and J by 3 bases, with 8 bases between the two germline ends. This CDR3 has 12 residues. CDR1 and CDR2 (germline): LNHNV, YYDKDF (reference sequence). For the CDR3, the DNA is TGTGCCACCAGCCAAGGGGGCTACGAGCAGTACTTC. Its protein is CATSQGGYEQYF.

The rearrangement links TRBV4-3 to TRBJ1-5; 7 bases map to TRBD1. Germline V gene data show CDR1 as LGHNA and CDR2 as YSLEER. V lost 0 bases, J lost 6 bases, and 2 bases stayed unmatched. The CDR3 sequence is 14 residues long. In DNA, the CDR3 is TGCGCCAGCAGCCAAGATCCAGGGGGTCAGCCCCAGCATTTT. Protein product: CASSQDPGGQPQHF.

This chain uses TRBV4-2 with TRBJ1-1; no reliable D call. V lost 1 base and J lost 2, with 11 bases in between. CDR3 length equals 15 residues. Germline loops: CDR1 LGHNA, CDR2 YNFKEQ. CDR3 DNA sequence: TGTGCCAGCAGCCAAGTTTCCAGTTTCAACACTGAAGCTTTCTTT. This encodes CASSQVSSFNTEAFF.

The chain is built from TRBV5-1 and TRBJ2-1; 10 nucleotides match TRBD2. Germline trimming cut 0 bases from V and 2 bases from J; bases unmatched to any gene: 2. The CDR3 has 16 amino acids. Per the germline V gene, CDR1 is SGHRS and CDR2 is YFSETQ. The CDR3 DNA sequence: TGCGCCAGCAGCTTGGTAGGGACTAGCGCCTACAATGAGCAGTTCTTC. This sequence encodes CASSLVGTSAYNEQFF.

The genes are TRBV4-3 and TRBJ2-3, with 13 bases identical to TRBD2. Trimming took 1 base from V and 6 from J; bases not matched to a gene: 10. Per germline, CDR1 LGHNA and CDR2 YSLEER. This CDR3 has 18 amino acids. The CDR3 DNA is TGCGCCAGCAGCCAAGTTGGTTACGGACTAGCGGGAGCCGATACGCAGTATTTT. It translates to CASSQVGYGLAGADTQYF.

The gene calls are TRBV11-2 and TRBJ1-3; 8 positions match TRBD1. The CDR3 is 15 residues long. J lost 4 bases, V lost 4 bases, and 6 bases had no gene match. Germline V gene lookup returns CDR1 SGHAT and CDR2 FQNNGV. The CDR3 DNA follows: TGTGCCAGCAGCTCAATACAGGGGGTCGGAAACACCATATATTTT. Translated, it gives CASSSIQGVGNTIYF. The variable domain in full, completed from reference TRBV11-2 and TRBJ1-3, reads EAGVAQSPRYKIIEKRQSVAFWCNPISGHATLYWYQQILGQGPKLLIQFQNNGVVDDSQLPKDRFSAERLKGVDSTLKIQPAKLEDSAVYLCASSSIQGVGNTIYFGEGSWLTVV.

V and J are TRBV18 and TRBJ2-5; D perhaps matches TRBD2 (5 bases). The CDR3 consists of 14 residues. CDR1 and CDR2 from the germline V gene are KGHSH and LQKENI. Trimming pared 3 bases from V and 5 bases from J, leaving 13 bases between. CDR3 sequence (DNA): TGTGCCAGCTCACCTCGGGGAATTGGGGAGACCCAGTACTTC. Its translation is CASSPRGIGETQYF.

The chain combines TRBV19 with TRBJ1-4, with D unresolved. The length of the CDR3 is 17 residues. The V gene's germline CDR1 is LNHDA and CDR2 SQIVND (reference sequence). Trimming removed 6 bases at V and 0 bases at J, with 17 bases between. CDR3 coding DNA: TGTGCCAGTAGGTGGCAGGCCGGATTTGCAACTAATGAAAAACTGTTTTTT. Its protein product is CASRWQAGFATNEKLFF.

The V and J genes are TRBV28 and TRBJ2-1; 15 bases align to TRBD2. Germline-derived CDR1 and CDR2 are MDHEN and SYDVKM. The CDR3 extends over 16 amino acids. The trim removed 8 bases at V and 4 bases at J, leaving 6 bases unmatched. The CDR3 here is CASRTSGRGGYNEQFF. CDR3 DNA: TGTGCCAGCCGGACTAGCGGGAGGGGGGGATACAATGAGCAGTTCTTC.

This rearrangement joins TRBV19 to TRBJ2-3; 11 bases match TRBD2. Trimming at V came to 8 bases and at J to 2 bases, leaving 6 bases not matched to a gene. Germline values: CDR1 LNHDA, CDR2 SQIVND (reference sequence). The CDR3 extends over 15 amino acids. The CDR3 nucleotides read TGTGCCAGTCGCAGACTAGCGGGATCCACAGATACGCAGTATTTT. Residues: CASRRLAGSTDTQYF.

This chain uses TRBV25-1 with TRBJ2-1, with 8 bases fitting TRBD1. V shed 5 bases, J shed 12 bases, and the junction held 12 bases outside the gene matches. The CDR3 is 14 residues long. Looked up from germline, CDR1 is MGHDK and CDR2 is SYGVNS. The CDR3 loop reads CASSPSHVGQGQFF. The CDR3 bases are TGTGCCAGCAGTCCCTCCCACGTAGGACAGGGGCAGTTCTTC.

This chain joins TRBV4-2 and TRBJ2-1; 9 bases match TRBD2. The CDR3 is 16 residues long. V trimming: 3 bases; J trimming: 5 bases; junction bases outside the gene matches: 8. Germline V lookup: CDR1 LGHNA, CDR2 YNFKEQ. The chain's CDR3 is CASSQGGLAPNNEQFF. The CDR3 region has the DNA TGTGCCAGCAGCCAGGGGGGACTAGCCCCGAACAATGAGCAGTTCTTC.

The rearrangement links TRBV18 to TRBJ2-7; D is uncertain. The germline V and J ends were trimmed by 4 bases and 1 base, with 5 bases remaining between them. The CDR3 length is 12 residues. The germline V gene encodes CDR1 KGHSH and CDR2 LQKENI. CDR3 residues: CASSLLSYEQYF. CDR3 sequence (DNA): TGTGCCAGCTCACTCCTTTCCTACGAGCAGTACTTC.

J is TRBJ2-5 and V is TRBV29-1, with D perhaps TRBD2 (6 bases). The germline V gene encodes CDR1 SQVTM and CDR2 ANQGSEA. Trimming shortened V by 6 bases and J by 5 bases, and 10 bases separated the two germline ends. This CDR3 comprises 11 residues. CDR3 DNA: TGCAGCGTAGGCGGGATGGAGACCCAGTACTTC. It specifies CSVGGMETQYF.

This clone was found once. The chain links TRBV7-2 to TRBJ2-5; tentative D call: TRBD2 (6 bases). The ends were cut back, 7 bases at V and 5 bases at J, with 14 bases in the middle. The CDR3 covers 13 residues. The germline gives CDR1 SGHTA, CDR2 FQGNSA. CDR3 protein: CASTQWGVETQYF. The DNA of the CDR3 is TGTGCCAGCACCCAGTGGGGGGTGGAGACCCAGTACTTC.

In nucleotides, the CDR3 is TGCGCCAGCAGCTTGGCAGGGGGCGCAGAATCACCCCTCCACTTT. Translating gives CASSLAGGAESPLHF. The chain has TRBV5-1 and TRBJ1-6, with TRBD1 matching over 8 bases. With 0 bases clipped from V and 10 bases from J, the junction kept 6 bases outside the gene matches. Germline V gives CDR1 SGHRS, CDR2 YFSETQ. CDR3 length: 15 residues.

Turning to this clone: One junction end disagrees with the germline gene, perhaps due to a read error. V gene TRBV14 combines with J gene TRBJ2-2; a possible D gene is TRBD2 (5 bases). Germline CDR1 is SGHDN and CDR2 is FVKESK. The CDR3 contains 14 residues. This CDR3 is CASSQIQYTGKLFF. Written as DNA, the CDR3 is TGTGCCAGCAGCCAAATTCAATACACCGGGAAGCTGTTTTTT.

About this clone itself: The same CDR3 can be traced to other DNA sequences in this sample. The chain couples TRBV18 to TRBJ1-1; tentative D call: TRBD1 (6 bases). Trimming took 5 bases from V and 2 from J, leaving 9 bases between them. Germline CDR1 and CDR2: KGHSH and LQKENI. This CDR3 has 13 residues. As DNA, the CDR3 is TGTGCCAGCTCAGGGGGCCTAAACACTGAAGCTTTCTTT. Translating gives CASSGGLNTEAFF.

Only one count was recorded for this clone. This sequence joins TRBV18 and TRBJ2-1; TRBD2 is a possible D gene (6 bases). The length of the CDR3 is 14 residues. The V end was cut by 3 bases, the J end by 6 bases, with 12 bases between. Per the germline V gene, CDR1 is KGHSH and CDR2 is LQKENI. The DNA for the CDR3 is TGTGCCAGCTCACCTACCGGGGGAGGCAATGAGCAGTTCTTC. This translates into CASSPTGGGNEQFF.

J is TRBJ2-7 and V is TRBV5-5; possible D gene TRBD2, 5 bases. The CDR3 has 15 residues. V was cut by 3 bases and J by 0 bases, with 13 bases left in between. The germline CDR1 and CDR2 sequences are SGHKS and YYEKEE (reference sequence). The CDR3 region has the DNA TGTGCCAGCAGCTCAGGTGAGGGCTTCTCCTACGAGCAGTACTTC. Residues: CASSSGEGFSYEQYF.